This T cell receptor beta chain was identified in a study of blood T cell repertoires in COVID-19. Study overall: Acute and convalescent COVID-19 samples came from the United States, Italy and Spain.

Participants were aged about 18 to 90 years from about two dozen US areas. About this clone: The junction departs from germline at one end; a sequencing error may be responsible.

Germline assignment: CDR1 SSHAT and CDR2 FNYEAQ (reference sequence). The CDR3 runs to 16 residues. In the authors' workflow: It was from reference gene primer amplification that nucleated cell counts were estimated. The method was immunoSEQ multiplex PCR; TCRdb's version includes in-frame clones alone and lacks a portion of them. The V and J calls and clone size come from that table; D and trimming were worked out from the DNA. The repertoire holds 250,000 to 350,000 clones, with around nine tenths as singletons. V is TRBV7-7 and J is TRBJ2-5, with 9 bases lining up with TRBD1. Specimen: PBMCs or T cells enriched from blood (not recorded which). The origin of this receptor is a woman in her forties or fifties who had been exposed to COVID-19. CDR3 sequence: CASSFSRDRVRETQYF. CDR3 DNA sequence: TGTGCTAGCAGCTTCTCCCGGGACAGGGTGAGAGAGACCCAGTACTTC. Filled out from reference TRBV7-7 and TRBJ2-5, the complete variable domain reads GAGVSQSPRYKVTKRGQDVTLRCDPISSHATLYWYQQALGQGPEFLTYFNYEAQPDKSGLPSDRFSAERPEGSISTLTIQRTEQRDSAMYRCASSFSRDRVRETQYFGPGTRLLVL.